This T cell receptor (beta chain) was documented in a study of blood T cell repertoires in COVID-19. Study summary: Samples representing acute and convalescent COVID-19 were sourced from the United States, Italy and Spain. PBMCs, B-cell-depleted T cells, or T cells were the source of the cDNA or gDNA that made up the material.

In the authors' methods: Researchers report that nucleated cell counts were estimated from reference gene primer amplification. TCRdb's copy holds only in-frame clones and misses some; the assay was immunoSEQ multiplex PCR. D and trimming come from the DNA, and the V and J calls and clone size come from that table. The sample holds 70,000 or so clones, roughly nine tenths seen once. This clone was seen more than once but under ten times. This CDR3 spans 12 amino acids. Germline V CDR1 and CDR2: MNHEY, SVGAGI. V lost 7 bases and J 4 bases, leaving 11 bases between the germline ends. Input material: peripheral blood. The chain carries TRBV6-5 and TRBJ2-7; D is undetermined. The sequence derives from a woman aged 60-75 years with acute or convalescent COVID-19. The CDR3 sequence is CASNLPSYEQYF. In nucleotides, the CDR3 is TGTGCCAGCAATCTTCCCAGTTACGAGCAGTACTTC.